Sequencing of this TCR beta chain was carried out in a study of T cell responses to AZD1222 COVID-19 vaccine. Study results and caveats: Repertoire samples came only from after the peak T cell response.

Germline loops: CDR1 SGDLS, CDR2 YYNGEE. The CDR3 contains 14 residues. V shed 4 bases and J 7 bases; nucleotides not matched to a gene: 9. Turning to this clone: Its antigen is unidentified.

Sequenced by immunoSEQ multiplex PCR; TCRdb stores in-frame clones only, minus some. The sample records approximately 150,000 clones, 90% being singletons. The sequence came from an adult in good health. The rearrangement links TRBV9 to TRBJ1-1; 8 bases are shared with TRBD1. The input for sequencing was peripheral blood, taken on day 0 of AZD1222 vaccination. In DNA, the CDR3 is TGTGCCAGCAGCCCCACTTTGACAGGGGATGAAGCTTTCTTT. This codes for CASSPTLTGDEAFF.